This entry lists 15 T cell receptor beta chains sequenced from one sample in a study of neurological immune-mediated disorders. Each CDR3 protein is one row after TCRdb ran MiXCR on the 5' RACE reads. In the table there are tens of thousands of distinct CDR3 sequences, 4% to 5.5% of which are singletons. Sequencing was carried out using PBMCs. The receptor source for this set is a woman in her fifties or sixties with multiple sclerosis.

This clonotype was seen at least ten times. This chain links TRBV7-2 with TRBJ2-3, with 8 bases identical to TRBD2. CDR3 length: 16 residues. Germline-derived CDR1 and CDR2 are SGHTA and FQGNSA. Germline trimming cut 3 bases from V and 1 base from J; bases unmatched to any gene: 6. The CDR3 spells CASSLSGGAGTDTQYF. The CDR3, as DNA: TGTGCCAGCAGCTTGAGCGGGGGCGCGGGCACAGATACGCAGTATTTT. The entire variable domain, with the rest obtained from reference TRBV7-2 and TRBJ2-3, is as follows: GAGVSQSPSNKVTEKGKDVELRCDPISGHTALYWYRQSLGQGLEFLIYFQGNSAPDKSGLPSDRFSAERTGGSVSTLTIQRTQQEDSAVYLCASSLSGGAGTDTQYFGPGTRLTVL.

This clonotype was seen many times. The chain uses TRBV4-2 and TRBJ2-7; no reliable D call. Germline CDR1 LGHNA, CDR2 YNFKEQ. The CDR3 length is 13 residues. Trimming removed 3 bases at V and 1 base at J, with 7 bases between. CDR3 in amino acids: CASSHSLSYEQYF. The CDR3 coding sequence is TGTGCCAGCAGCCACAGTCTTTCCTACGAGCAGTACTTC.

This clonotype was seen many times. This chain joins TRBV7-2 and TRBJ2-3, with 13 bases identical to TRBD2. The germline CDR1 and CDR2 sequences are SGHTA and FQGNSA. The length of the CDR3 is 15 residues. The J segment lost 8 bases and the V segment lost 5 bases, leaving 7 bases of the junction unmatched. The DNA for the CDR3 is TGTGCCAGCAGCCGGACTAGCGGGAGTATGGGTACGCAGTATTTT. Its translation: CASSRTSGSMGTQYF.

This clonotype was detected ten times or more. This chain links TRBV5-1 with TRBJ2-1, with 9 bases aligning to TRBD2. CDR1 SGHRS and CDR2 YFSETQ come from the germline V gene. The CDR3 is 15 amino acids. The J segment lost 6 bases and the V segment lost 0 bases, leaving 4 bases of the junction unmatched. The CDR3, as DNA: TGCGCCAGCAGCTTGGGTCTAGCGGGATTCAATGAGCAGTTCTTC. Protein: CASSLGLAGFNEQFF. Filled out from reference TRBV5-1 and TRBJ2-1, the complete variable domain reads KAGVTQTPRYLIKTRGQQVTLSCSPISGHRSVSWYQQTPGQGLQFLFEYFSETQRNKGNFPGRFSGRQFSNSRSEMNVSTLELGDSALYLCASSLGLAGFNEQFFGPGTRLTVL.

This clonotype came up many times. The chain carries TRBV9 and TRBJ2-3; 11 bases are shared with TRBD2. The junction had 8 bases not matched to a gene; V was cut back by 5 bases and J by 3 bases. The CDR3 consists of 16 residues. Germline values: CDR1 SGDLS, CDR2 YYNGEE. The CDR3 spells CASSDIAGGPTDTQYF. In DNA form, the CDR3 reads TGTGCCAGCAGTGATATAGCGGGGGGGCCTACAGATACGCAGTATTTT.

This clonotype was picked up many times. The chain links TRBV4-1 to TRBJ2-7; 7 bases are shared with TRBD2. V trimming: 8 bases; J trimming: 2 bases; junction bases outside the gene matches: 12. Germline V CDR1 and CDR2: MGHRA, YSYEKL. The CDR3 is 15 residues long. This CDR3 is CASREEGKRPYEQYF. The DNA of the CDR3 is TGCGCCAGCCGGGAGGAGGGGAAAAGGCCCTACGAGCAGTACTTC.

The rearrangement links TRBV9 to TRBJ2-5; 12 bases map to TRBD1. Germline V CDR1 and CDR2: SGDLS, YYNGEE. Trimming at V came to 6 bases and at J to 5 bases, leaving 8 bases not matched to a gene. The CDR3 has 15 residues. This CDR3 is CASTTGQGAGETQYF. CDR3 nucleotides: TGTGCCAGCACGACGGGACAGGGGGCAGGGGAGACCCAGTACTTC.

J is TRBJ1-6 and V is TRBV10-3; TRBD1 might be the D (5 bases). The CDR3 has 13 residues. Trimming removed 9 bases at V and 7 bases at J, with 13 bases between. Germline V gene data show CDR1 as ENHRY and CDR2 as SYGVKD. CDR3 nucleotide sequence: TGTGCCATGCGCGGGACCACCAATTCACCCCTCCACTTT. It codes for CAMRGTTNSPLHF.

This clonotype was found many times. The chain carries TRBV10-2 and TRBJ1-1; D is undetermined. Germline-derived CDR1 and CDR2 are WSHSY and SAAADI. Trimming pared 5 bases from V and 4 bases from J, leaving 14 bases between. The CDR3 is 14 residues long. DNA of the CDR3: TGCGCCAGCAGTCCGGACGGTGAGGGCACTGAAGCTTTCTTT. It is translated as CASSPDGEGTEAFF.

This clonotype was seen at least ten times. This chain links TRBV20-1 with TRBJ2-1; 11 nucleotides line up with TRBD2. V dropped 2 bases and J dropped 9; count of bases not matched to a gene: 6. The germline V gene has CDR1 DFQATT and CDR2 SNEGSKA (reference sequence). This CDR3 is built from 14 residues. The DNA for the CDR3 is TGCAGTGCTAGACGGCTAGCGGGGGGCGGTGAGCAGTTCTTC. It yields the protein CSARRLAGGGEQFF.

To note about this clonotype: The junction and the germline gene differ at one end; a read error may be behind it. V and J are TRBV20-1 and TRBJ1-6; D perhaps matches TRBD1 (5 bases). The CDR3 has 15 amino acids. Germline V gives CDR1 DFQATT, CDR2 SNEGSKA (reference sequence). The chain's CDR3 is CSASDYRDFGSPLNF. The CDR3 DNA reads TGCAGTGCTAGTGATTACCGGGACTTCGGTTCACCCCTCAACTTT.

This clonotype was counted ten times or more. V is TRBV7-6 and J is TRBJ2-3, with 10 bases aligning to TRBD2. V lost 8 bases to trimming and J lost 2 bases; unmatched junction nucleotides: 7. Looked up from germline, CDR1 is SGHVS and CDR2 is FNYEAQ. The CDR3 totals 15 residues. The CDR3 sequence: CASGASGGTTDTQYF. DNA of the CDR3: TGTGCCAGCGGCGCTAGCGGGGGTACCACAGATACGCAGTATTTT.

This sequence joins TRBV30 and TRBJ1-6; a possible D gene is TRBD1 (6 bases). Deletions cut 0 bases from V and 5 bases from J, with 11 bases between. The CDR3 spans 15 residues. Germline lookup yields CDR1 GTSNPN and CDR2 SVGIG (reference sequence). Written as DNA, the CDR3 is TGTGCCTGGAGTGTACAGGGAAGCGATAATTCACCCCTCCACTTT. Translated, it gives CAWSVQGSDNSPLHF.

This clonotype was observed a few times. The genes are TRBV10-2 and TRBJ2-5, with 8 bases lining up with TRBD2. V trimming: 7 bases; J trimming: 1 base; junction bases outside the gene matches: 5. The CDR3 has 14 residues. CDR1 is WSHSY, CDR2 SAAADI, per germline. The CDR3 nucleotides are TGCGCCAGCACCGGGGGGGCATTCCAAGAGACCCAGTACTTC. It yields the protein CASTGGAFQETQYF.

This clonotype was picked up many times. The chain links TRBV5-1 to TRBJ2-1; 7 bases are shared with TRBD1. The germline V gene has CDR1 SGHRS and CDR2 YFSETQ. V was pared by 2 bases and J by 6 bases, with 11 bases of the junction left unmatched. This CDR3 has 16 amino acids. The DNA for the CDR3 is TGCGCCAGCAGCTTCGGACGAAATCCAGGGGGCAATGAGCAGTTCTTC. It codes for CASSFGRNPGGNEQFF. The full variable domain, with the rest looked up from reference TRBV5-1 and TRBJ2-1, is KAGVTQTPRYLIKTRGQQVTLSCSPISGHRSVSWYQQTPGQGLQFLFEYFSETQRNKGNFPGRFSGRQFSNSRSEMNVSTLELGDSALYLCASSFGRNPGGNEQFFGPGTRLTVL.